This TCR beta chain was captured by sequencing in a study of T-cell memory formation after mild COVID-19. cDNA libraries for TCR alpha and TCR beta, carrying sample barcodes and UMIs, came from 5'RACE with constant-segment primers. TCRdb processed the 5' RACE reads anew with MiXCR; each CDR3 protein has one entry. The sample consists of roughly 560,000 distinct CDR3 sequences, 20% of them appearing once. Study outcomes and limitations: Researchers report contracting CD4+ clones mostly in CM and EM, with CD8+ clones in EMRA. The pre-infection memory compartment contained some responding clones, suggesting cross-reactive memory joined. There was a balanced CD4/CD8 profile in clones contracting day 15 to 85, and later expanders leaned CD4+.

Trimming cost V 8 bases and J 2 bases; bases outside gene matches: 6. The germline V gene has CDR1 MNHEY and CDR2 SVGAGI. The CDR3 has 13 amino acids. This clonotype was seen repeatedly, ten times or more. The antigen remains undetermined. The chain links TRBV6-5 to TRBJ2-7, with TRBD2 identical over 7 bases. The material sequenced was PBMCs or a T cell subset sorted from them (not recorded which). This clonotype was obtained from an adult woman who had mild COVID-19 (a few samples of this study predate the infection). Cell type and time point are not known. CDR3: CASQLGRPYEQYF. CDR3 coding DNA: TGTGCCAGCCAGCTCGGGAGGCCCTACGAGCAGTACTTC.